This T cell receptor (beta chain) originates from a study of OX40 agonist ivuxolimab in advanced cancers. The study in broad terms: Ivuxolimab was a fully human IgG2 agonistic monoclonal antibody targeting the costimulatory receptor OX40 (CD134). The point of sequencing TCRbeta in the periphery was to test whether ivuxolimab changed TCR sequence diversity and drove clonal T-cell expansion. Prior anti-PD-1, anti-PD-L1 or anti-CTLA-4 therapy was permitted, and 30% to 45% of dose-escalation patients had received checkpoint inhibitors. Of the approximately 50 patients in dose escalation, some 20 had hepatocellular carcinoma, roughly 15 had melanoma, 9 had renal cell carcinoma and 9 had head and neck cancer. Intravenous ivuxolimab was administered to patients every 2 weeks at six dose levels: 0.01, 0.1, 0.3, 1.5, 3 and 10 mg/kg. Partial responses occurred in three dose-escalation patients: two with cutaneous melanoma and one with hepatocellular carcinoma. The monotherapy dose-escalation portion (N of about 50 patients) of the phase I ivuxolimab trial is reported in the paper. The dose-escalation cohort was roughly 80% male with a mean age of about 60 years, ranging from roughly 20 to 80. General study outcomes and caveats: After ivuxolimab, CD8+ T cells had more expanded clones than CD4+ T cells on average. At doses of 0.1 to 3.0 mg/kg, clonal expansion of both CD4+ and CD8+ blood T cells was observed from baseline to week 6. The antigen specificity of the clonally expanded peripheral T cells was not determined. Low levels of normalized T-cell clonal expansion were also seen in some nonresponding patients. In the 0.1-3.0 mg/kg groups, partial responders had among the lowest normalized peripheral clonal expansion, particularly in CD8+ T cells.

In the case of this clone: Which antigen it targets is not known. Per-base quality was not reported, and no clone a single base away is much larger than it.

Patients with autoimmune disease history or receiving systemic immunosuppression were excluded from the trial. Peripheral blood for TCR sequencing was collected from all dose cohorts at baseline, on cycle 4 day 1, and on cycle 7 day 1. The samples were drawn from a first-in-human, open-label, multicenter phase I dose-escalation trial of ivuxolimab. Adults with locally advanced or metastatic melanoma, renal cell carcinoma, hepatocellular carcinoma or head and neck squamous cell carcinoma were enrolled in the trial. Before TCR sequencing, CD4+ and CD8+ T cells were separately sorted from peripheral blood. Germline trimming amounts to 5 bases on V and 6 bases on J, with 8 as the count of junction bases outside the gene matches. CDR1 and CDR2 are read off the germline V gene as MGHRA and YSYEKL. Counted from cysteine to phenylalanine, this CDR3 has 15 amino acids. CDR3 DNA is the only sequence kept; it has 45 bases, read in frame from the first base.

For sequencing of the TCRbeta CDR3 region, genomic DNA was extracted from the sorted cells. The immunoSEQ Assay was used for sequencing of TCRbeta CDR3 regions. This immuneACCESS table, as held by TCRdb, lists in-frame sequences with V and J called but not all clones. Of the missing ones, under half trace to an unresolved V gene in checked studies; the others have no known cause. The sample profile shows some 46,000 clones; around 90% of them were found once. The top ten clonotypes cover 12% of the sample. In this chain, TRBV4-1 is recombined with TRBJ2-1; 9 central nucleotides agree with TRBD2. The material sequenced was CD4+ or CD8+ T cells sorted from blood, taken in a trial of the OX40 agonist ivuxolimab. The TCR originated in an adult with an advanced solid tumor such as melanoma, head and neck, liver or kidney cancer. The CDR3 region: CASSTPGLAVNEQFF. Here is the DNA: TGCGCCAGCAGCACTCCGGGACTAGCAGTCAATGAGCAGTTCTTC.